This T cell receptor (beta chain) was recorded in a study of regulatory T cells in long-lasting Graves disease. According to the study, TCR beta libraries were built with iRepertoire HTBI primers and CDR3-region Arm-PCR. In the authors' workflow: Analysis of the samples identified 60 to 75 TRBV and 14 TRBJ segments. TCRdb reprocessed the multiplex PCR reads via MiXCR and lists one record per CDR3 protein. The V and J calls follow TCRdb's processing rather than the paper's. The data show hundreds of thousands of distinct CDR3 sequences, about 20% seen once. This clonotype was counted only a few times. The germline V gene has CDR1 SGHRS and CDR2 YFSETQ. Between the trimmed V and J ends, which lost 0 bases and 0 bases, there was a span of 7 bases. The length of the CDR3 is 15 residues. Specified time point: persistent/refractory GD, antithyroid drugs over 5 years with positive TRAb. RNA from PBMCs was the source of the TCR library. Into tubes containing EDTA, nine milliliters of peripheral blood were drawn.

Sequenced material: peripheral blood mononuclear cells (PBMCs), taken when the disease was refractory, from a patient treated with antithyroid drugs. The sequence was obtained from a female donor with Graves disease. The V gene is TRBV5-1, the J gene TRBJ1-5; D not resolved. The chain's CDR3 is CASSLGPNSNQPQHF. CDR3 coding DNA: TGCGCCAGCAGCTTGGGTCCAAATAGCAATCAGCCCCAGCATTTT.